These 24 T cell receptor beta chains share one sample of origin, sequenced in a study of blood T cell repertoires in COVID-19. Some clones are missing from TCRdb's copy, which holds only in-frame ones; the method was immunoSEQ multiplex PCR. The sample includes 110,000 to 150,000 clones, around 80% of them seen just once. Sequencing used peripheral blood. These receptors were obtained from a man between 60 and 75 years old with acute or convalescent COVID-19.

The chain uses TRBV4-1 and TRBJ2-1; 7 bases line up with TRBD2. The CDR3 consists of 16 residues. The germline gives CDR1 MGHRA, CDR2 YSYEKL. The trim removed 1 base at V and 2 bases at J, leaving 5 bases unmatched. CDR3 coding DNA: TGCGCCAGCAGCCAAGCGGGAGGCGGGACCTACAATGAGCAGTTCTTC. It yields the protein CASSQAGGGTYNEQFF.

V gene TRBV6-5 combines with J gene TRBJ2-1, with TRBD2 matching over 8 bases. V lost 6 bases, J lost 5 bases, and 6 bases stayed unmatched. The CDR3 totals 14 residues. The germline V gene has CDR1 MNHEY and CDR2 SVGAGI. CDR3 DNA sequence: TGTGCCAGCAGCACCGGGACTAGTGACAATGAGCAGTTCTTC. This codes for CASSTGTSDNEQFF.

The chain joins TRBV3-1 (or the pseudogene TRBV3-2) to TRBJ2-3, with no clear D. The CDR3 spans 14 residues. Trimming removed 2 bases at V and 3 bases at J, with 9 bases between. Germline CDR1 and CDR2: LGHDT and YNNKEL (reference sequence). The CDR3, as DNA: TGTGCCAGCAGCCAACGAACCGGGACAGATACGCAGTATTTT. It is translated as CASSQRTGTDTQYF.

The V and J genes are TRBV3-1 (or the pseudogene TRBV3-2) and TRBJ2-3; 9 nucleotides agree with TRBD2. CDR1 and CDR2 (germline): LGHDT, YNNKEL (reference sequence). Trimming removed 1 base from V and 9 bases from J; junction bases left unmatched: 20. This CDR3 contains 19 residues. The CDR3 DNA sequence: TGTGCCAGCAGCCAAGTAAGCGGGACGATTAGCGGGGGTCCAGGGACGCAGTATTTT. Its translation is CASSQVSGTISGGPGTQYF.

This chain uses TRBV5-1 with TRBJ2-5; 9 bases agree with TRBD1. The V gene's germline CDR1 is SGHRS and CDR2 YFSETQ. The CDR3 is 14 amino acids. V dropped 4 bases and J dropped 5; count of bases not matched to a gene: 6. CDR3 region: CASSQGQGSETQYF. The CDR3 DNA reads TGCGCCAGCAGCCAGGGACAGGGATCGGAGACCCAGTACTTC.

CDR3 region: CASSLRTSGRNEQFF. DNA of the CDR3: TGCGCCAGCAGTCTGAGGACTAGCGGGAGGAATGAGCAGTTCTTC. The chain employs TRBV10-1 and TRBJ2-1; 14 nucleotides align to TRBD2. Germline V gives CDR1 WNHNN, CDR2 SYGVQD (reference sequence). With 5 bases clipped from V and 7 bases from J, the junction kept 4 bases outside the gene matches. This CDR3 spans 15 amino acids.

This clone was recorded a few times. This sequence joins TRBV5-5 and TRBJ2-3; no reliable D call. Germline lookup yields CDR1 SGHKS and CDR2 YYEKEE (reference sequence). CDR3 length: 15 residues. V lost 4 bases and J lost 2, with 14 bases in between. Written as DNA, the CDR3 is TGTGCCAGCAGCCATCCTTCAGGCTCCACAGATACGCAGTATTTT. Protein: CASSHPSGSTDTQYF.

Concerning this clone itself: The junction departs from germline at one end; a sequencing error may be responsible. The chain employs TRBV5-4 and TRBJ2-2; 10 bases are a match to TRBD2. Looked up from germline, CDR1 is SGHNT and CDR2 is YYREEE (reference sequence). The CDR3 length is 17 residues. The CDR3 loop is CASSFGLAATNAGELFF. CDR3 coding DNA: TGTGCCAGCAGCTTTGGACTAGCGGCCACGAACGCCGGGGAGCTGTTTTTT. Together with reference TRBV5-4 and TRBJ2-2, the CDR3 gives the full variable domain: ETGVTQSPTHLIKTRGQQVTLRCSSQSGHNTVSWYQQALGQGPQFIFQYYREEENGRGNFPPRFSGLQFPNYSSELNVNALELDDSALYLCASSFGLAATNAGELFFGEGSRLTVL.

The CDR3 DNA follows: TGTGCCAGCAGCCTCGCGGACAGAGATGGCTACACCTTC. This sequence encodes CASSLADRDGYTF. The V call is TRBV5-6, the J call TRBJ1-2; D is possibly TRBD1 (6 bases). V was trimmed by 4 bases and J by 6 bases, leaving 13 bases between them. Looked up from germline, CDR1 is SGHDT and CDR2 is YYEEEE. This CDR3 has 13 residues.

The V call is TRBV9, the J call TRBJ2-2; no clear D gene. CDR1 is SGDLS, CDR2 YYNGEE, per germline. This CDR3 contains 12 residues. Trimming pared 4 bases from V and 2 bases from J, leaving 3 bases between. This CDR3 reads CASSLNTGELFF. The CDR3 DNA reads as TGTGCCAGCAGCCTAAACACCGGGGAGCTGTTTTTT.

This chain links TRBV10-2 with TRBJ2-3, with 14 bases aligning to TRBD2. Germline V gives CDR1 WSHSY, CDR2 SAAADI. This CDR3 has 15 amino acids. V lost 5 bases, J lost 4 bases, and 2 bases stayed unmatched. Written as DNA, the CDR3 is TGCGCCAGCAGTATGGGACTAGCGGGAGCAGATACGCAGTATTTT. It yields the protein CASSMGLAGADTQYF.

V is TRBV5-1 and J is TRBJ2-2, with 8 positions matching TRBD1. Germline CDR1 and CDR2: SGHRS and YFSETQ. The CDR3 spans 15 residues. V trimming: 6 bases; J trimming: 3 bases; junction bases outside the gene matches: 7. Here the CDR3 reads CASTLDRGDTGELFF. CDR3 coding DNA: TGCGCCAGCACTCTAGACAGGGGCGACACCGGGGAGCTGTTTTTT.

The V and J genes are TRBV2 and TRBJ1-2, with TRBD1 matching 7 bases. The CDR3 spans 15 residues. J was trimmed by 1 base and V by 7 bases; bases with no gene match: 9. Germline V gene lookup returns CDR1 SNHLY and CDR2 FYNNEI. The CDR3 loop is CASTRGGGDNYGYTF. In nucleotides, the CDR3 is TGTGCCAGCACCCGAGGGGGCGGAGATAACTATGGCTACACCTTC. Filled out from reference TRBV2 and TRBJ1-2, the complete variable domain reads EPEVTQTPSHQVTQMGQEVILRCVPISNHLYFYWYRQILGQKVEFLVSFYNNEISEKSEIFDDQFSVERPDGSNFTLKIRSTKLEDSAMYFCASTRGGGDNYGYTFGSGTRLTVV.

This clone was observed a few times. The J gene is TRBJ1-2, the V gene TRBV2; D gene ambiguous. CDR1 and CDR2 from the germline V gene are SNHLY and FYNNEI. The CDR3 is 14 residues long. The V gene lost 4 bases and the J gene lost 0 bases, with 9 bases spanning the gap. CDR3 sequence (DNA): TGTGCCAGCAGTGTCGAGCAACCTAACTATGGCTACACCTTC. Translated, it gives CASSVEQPNYGYTF.

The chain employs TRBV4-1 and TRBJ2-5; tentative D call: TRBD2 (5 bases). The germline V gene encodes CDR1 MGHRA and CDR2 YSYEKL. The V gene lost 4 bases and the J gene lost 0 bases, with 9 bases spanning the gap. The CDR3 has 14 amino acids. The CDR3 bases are TGCGCCAGCAGCCCCCCTAGCAACCAAGAGACCCAGTACTTC. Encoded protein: CASSPPSNQETQYF.

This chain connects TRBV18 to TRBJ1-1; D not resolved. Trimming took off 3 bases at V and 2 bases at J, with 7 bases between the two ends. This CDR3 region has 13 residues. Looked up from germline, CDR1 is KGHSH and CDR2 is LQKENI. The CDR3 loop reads CASSPALNTEAFF. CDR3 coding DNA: TGTGCCAGCTCACCCGCCCTAAACACTGAAGCTTTCTTT. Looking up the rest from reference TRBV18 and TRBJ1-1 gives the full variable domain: NAGVMQNPRHLVRRRGQEARLRCSPMKGHSHVYWYRQLPEEGLKFMVYLQKENIIDESGMPKERFSAEFPKEGPSILRIQQVVRGDSAAYFCASSPALNTEAFFGQGTRLTVV.

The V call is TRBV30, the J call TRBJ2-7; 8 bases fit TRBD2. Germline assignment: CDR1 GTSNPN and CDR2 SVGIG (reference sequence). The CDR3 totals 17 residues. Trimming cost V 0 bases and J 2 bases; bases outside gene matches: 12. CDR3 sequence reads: CAWSVPGAGLGAYEQYF. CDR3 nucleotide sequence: TGTGCCTGGAGTGTACCGGGGGCGGGACTAGGGGCCTACGAGCAGTACTTC.

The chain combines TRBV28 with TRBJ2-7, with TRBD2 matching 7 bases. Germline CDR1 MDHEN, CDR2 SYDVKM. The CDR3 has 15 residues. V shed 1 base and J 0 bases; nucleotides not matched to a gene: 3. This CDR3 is CASSLYTSASYEQYF. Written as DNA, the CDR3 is TGTGCCAGCAGTTTATACACTAGCGCCTCCTACGAGCAGTACTTC.

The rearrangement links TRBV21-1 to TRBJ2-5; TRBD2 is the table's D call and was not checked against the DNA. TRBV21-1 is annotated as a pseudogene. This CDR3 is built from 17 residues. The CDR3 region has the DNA TGTGCCAGCAGCCTCCTGACATCACGGGAGGGCCAAGAGACCCAGTACTTC. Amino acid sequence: CASSLLTSREGQETQYF.

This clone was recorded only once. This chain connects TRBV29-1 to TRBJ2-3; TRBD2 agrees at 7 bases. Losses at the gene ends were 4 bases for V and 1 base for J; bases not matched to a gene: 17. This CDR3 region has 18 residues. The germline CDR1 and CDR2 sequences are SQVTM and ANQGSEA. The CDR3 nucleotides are TGCAGCGTTGCTGCGGGCGGGAGCAGGCCCGGGGGCACAGATACGCAGTATTTT. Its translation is CSVAAGGSRPGGTDTQYF.

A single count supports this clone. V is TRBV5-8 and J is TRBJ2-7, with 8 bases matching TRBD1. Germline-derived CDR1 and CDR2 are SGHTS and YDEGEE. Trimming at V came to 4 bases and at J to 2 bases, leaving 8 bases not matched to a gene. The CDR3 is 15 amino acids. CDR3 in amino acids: CASSPRDRIAYEQYF. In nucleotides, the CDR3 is TGTGCCAGCAGCCCTAGGGACAGGATTGCCTACGAGCAGTACTTC.

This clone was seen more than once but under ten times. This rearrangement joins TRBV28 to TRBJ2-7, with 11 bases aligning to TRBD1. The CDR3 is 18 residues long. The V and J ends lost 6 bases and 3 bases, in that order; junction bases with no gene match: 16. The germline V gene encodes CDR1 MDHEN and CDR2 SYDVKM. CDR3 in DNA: TGTGCCAGCAGCGTGTTTGAATTTGGGACAGGGGGAGTCTACGAGCAGTACTTC. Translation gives CASSVFEFGTGGVYEQYF.

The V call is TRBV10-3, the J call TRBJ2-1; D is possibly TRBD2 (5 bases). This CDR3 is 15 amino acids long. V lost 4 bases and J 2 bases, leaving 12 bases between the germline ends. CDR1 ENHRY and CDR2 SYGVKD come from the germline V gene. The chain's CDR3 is CAISARNGAYNEQFF. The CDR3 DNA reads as TGTGCCATCAGTGCCAGGAACGGGGCCTACAATGAGCAGTTCTTC.

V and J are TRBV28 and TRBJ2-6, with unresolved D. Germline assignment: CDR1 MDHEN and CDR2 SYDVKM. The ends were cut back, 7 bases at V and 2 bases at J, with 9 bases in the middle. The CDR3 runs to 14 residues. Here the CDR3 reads CASIGSAGANVLTF. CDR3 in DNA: TGTGCCAGCATTGGTTCAGCTGGGGCCAACGTCCTGACTTTC.